This paragraph covers one T cell receptor beta chain sequence. Antigen: not known. The germline CDR1 and CDR2 sequences are SGHRS and YFSETQ. The CDR3 totals 13 residues. These data belong to a study of monozygotic twins with inflammatory bowel disease. Via template switching, UMIs carrying a 6-nucleotide sample barcode were introduced. Following a re-call of the 5' RACE reads, TCRdb has one entry per CDR3 protein and lacks DNA. The listing records approximately 150,000 distinct CDR3 sequences. Notes on the study in general: Limited power may explain why concordant and discordant twins showed no difference in repertoire similarity.

The sequence was collected from a human donor with ulcerative colitis or Crohn's disease, or a healthy co-twin of an affected twin (not recorded which). Sequencing input: blood. The J gene is TRBJ2-2, the V gene TRBV5-1. The CDR3 loop reads CASSLDSAGELFF.